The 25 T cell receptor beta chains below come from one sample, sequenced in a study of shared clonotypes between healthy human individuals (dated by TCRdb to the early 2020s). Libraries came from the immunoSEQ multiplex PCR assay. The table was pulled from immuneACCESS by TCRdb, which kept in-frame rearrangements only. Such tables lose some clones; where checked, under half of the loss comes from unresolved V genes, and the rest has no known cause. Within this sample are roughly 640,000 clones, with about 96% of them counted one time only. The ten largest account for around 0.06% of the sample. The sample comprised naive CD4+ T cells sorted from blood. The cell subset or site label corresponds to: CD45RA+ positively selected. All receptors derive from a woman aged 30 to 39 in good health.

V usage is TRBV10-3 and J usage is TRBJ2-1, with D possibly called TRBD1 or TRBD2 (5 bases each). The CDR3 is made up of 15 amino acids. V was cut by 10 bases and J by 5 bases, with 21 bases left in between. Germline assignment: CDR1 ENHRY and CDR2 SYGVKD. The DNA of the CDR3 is TGTGCCAGTGCTAGAGGACCGAGGGGTAACAATGAGCAGTTCTTC. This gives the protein CASARGPRGNNEQFF.

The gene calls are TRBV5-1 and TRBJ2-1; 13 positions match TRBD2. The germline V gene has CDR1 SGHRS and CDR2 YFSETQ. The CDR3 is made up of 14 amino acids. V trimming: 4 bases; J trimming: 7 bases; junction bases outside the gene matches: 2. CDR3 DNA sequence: TGCGCCAGCAGCCTGACTAGCGGGAGGAATGAGCAGTTCTTC. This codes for CASSLTSGRNEQFF.

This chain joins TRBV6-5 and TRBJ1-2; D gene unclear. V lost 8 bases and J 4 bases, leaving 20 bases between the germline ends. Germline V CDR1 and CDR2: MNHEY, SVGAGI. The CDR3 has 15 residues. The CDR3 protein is CASHNGVGGIYGYTF. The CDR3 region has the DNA TGTGCCAGCCACAATGGGGTCGGTGGGATCTATGGCTACACCTTC.

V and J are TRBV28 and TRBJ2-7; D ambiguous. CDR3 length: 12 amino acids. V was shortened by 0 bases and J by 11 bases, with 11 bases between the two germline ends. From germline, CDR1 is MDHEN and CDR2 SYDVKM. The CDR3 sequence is CASSLWVGKKYF. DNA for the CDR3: TGTGCCAGCAGTTTATGGGTAGGGAAGAAGTACTTC.

The CDR3 spells CASTPRHGTYEQYF. The CDR3 nucleotides read TGTGCCAGCACCCCGCGGCACGGAACCTACGAGCAGTACTTC. This rearrangement joins TRBV7-2 to TRBJ2-7; no clear D gene. The CDR3 sequence is 14 residues long. With 7 bases removed from V and 2 bases from J, the gap between germline ends came to 15 bases. CDR1 SGHTA and CDR2 FQGNSA come from the germline V gene. The full variable domain, rest sourced from reference TRBV7-2 and TRBJ2-7, is GAGVSQSPSNKVTEKGKDVELRCDPISGHTALYWYRQSLGQGLEFLIYFQGNSAPDKSGLPSDRFSAERTGGSVSTLTIQRTQQEDSAVYLCASTPRHGTYEQYFGPGTRLTVT.

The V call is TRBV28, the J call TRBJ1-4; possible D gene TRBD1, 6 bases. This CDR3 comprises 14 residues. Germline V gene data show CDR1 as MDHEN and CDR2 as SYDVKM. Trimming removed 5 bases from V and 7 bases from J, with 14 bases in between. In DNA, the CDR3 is TGTGCCAGCAGTCCCCGCAGGGGCGGTGAAAAACTGTTTTTT. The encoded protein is CASSPRRGGEKLFF.

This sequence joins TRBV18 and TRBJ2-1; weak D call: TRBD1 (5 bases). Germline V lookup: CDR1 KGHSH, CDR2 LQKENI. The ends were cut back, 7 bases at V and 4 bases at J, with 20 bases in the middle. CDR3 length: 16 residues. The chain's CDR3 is CASCILSPRGYNEQFF. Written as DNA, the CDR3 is TGTGCCAGCTGCATCCTCAGTCCTAGGGGATACAATGAGCAGTTCTTC.

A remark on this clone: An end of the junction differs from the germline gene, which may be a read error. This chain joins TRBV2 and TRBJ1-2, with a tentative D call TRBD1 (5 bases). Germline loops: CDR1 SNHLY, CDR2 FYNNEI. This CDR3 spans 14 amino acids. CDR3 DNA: TGTGCCAGCAGGGAAGGCAGGGAGGGTCATGGCTACACCTTC. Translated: CASREGREGHGYTF.

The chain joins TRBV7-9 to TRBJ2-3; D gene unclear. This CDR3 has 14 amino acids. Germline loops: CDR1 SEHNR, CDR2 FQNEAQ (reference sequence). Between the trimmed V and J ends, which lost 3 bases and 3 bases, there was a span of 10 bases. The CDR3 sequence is CASSFKGSTDTQYF. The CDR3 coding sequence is TGTGCCAGCAGCTTCAAGGGATCAACAGATACGCAGTATTTT.

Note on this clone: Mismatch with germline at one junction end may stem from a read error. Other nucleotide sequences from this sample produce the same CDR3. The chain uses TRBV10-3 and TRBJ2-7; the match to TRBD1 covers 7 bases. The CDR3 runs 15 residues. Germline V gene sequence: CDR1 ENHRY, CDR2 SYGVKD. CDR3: CAISESGTATYEQYF. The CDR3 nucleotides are TGTGCCATCAGCGAGTCCGGGACAGCTACCTACGAGCAGTACTTC.

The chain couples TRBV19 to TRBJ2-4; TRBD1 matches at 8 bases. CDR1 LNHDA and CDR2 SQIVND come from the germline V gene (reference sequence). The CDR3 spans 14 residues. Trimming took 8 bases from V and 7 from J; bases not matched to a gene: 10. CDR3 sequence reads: CASAAGGGGNIQYF. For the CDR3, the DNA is TGTGCCAGTGCGGCAGGGGGCGGAGGGAACATTCAGTACTTC.

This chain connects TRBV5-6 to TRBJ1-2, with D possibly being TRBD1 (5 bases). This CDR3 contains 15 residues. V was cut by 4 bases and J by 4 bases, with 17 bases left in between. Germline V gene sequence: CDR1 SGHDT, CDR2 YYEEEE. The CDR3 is CASSRRQGSFYGYTF. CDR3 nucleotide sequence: TGTGCCAGCAGCCGGCGGCAGGGATCTTTCTATGGCTACACCTTC. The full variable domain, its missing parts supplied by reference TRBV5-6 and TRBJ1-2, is DAGVTQSPTHLIKTRGQQVTLRCSPKSGHDTVSWYQQALGQGPQFIFQYYEEEERQRGNFPDRFSGHQFPNYSSELNVNALLLGDSALYLCASSRRQGSFYGYTFGSGTRLTVV.

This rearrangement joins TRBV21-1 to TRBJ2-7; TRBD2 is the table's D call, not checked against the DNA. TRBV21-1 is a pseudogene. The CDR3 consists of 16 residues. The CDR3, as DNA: TGTGCCAGCACCGAAACGAGGGAGGATACTTCTTACGAGCAGTACTTC. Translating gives CASTETREDTSYEQYF.

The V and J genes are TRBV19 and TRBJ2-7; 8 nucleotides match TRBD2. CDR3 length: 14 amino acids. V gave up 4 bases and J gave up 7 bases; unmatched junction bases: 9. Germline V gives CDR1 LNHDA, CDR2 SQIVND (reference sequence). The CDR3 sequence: CASSRLAGTREQYF. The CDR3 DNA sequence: TGTGCCAGTAGTAGATTAGCGGGAACGCGGGAGCAGTACTTC.

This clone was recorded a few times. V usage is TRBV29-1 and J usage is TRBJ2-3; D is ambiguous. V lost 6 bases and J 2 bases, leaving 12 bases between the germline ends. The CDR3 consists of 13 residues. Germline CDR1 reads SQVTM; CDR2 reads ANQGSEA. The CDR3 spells CSVGRLLTDTQYF. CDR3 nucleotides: TGCAGCGTCGGACGTTTACTCACAGATACGCAGTATTTT.

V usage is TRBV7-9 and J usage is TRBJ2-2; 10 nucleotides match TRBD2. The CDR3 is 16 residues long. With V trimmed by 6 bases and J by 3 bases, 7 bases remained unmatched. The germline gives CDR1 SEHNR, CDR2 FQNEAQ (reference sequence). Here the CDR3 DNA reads TGTGCCAGCAGACGAACTAGCGGGGCCTACACCGGGGAGCTGTTTTTT. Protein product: CASRRTSGAYTGELFF.

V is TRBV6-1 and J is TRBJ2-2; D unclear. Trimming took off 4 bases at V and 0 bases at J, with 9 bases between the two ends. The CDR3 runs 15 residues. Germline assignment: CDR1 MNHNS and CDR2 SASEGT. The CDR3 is CASSVLGTNTGELFF. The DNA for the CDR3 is TGTGCCAGCAGTGTTTTGGGGACGAACACCGGGGAGCTGTTTTTT.

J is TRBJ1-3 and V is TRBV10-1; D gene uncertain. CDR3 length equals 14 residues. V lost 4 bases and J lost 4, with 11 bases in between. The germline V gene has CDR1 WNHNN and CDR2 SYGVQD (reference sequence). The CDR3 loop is CASSADSSGNTIYF. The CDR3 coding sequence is TGCGCCAGCAGTGCCGACTCCTCAGGAAACACCATATATTTT.

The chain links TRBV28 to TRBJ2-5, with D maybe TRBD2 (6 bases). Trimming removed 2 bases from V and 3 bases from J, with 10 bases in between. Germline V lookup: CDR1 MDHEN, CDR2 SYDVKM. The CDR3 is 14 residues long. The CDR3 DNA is TGTGCCAGCAGTTTAGGAGGGATTAAAGAGACCCAGTACTTC. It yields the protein CASSLGGIKETQYF.

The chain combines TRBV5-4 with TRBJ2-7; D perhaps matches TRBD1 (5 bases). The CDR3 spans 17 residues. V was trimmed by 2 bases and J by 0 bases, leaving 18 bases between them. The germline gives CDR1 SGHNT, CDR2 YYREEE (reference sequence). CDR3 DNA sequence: TGTGCCAGCAGCTTCGGCGGCTTTGGGGCCTCCTCCTACGAGCAGTACTTC. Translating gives CASSFGGFGASSYEQYF.

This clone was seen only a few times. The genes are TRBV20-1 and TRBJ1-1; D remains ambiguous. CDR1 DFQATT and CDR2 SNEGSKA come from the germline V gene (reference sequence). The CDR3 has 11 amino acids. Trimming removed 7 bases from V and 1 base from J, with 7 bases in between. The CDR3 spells CSEDGNTEAFF. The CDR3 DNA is TGCAGTGAGGACGGGAACACTGAAGCTTTCTTT.

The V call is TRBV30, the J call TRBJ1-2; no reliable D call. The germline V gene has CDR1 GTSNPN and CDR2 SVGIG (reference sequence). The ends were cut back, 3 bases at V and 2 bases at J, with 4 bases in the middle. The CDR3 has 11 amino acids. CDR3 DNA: TGTGCCTGGAGAAGAAACTATGGCTACACCTTC. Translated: CAWRRNYGYTF.

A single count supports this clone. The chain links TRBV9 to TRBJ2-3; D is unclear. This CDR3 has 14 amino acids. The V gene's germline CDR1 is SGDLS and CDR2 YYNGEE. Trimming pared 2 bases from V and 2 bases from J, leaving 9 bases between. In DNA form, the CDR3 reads TGTGCCAGCAGCGTGCTGGGGAACACAGATACGCAGTATTTT. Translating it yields CASSVLGNTDTQYF.

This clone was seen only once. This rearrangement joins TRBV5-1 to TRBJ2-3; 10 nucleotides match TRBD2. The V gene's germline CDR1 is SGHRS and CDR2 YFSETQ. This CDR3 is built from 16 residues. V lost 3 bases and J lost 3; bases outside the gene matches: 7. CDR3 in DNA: TGCGCCAGCAGCTCCCTCCCAGCGGGAGGGACAGATACGCAGTATTTT. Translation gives CASSSLPAGGTDTQYF.

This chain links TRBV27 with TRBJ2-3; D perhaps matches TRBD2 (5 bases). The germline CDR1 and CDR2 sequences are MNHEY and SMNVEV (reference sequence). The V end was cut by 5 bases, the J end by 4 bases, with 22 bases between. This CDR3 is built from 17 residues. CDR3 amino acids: CASSLYLRAGIPDTQYF. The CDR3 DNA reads TGTGCCAGCAGTCTCTACTTGAGGGCTGGTATCCCAGATACGCAGTATTTT.